The 26 T cell receptor beta chains below come from one sample, sequenced in a study of T cells in Graves' hyperthyroidism and ophthalmopathy. RNA transcripts served as the template for amplifying TCR beta CDR3 regions. Initially, a first-round RT-PCR of the TCR CDR3 employed the HTBI primer set. Each CDR3 protein gets one entry after TCRdb re-called the multiplex PCR reads with MiXCR. The sample has about 640,000 distinct CDR3 sequences; around 21% are singletons. Material: blood. These receptors came from a young man with Graves' ophthalmopathy.

The sample holds many counts of this clonotype. The chain combines TRBV28 with TRBJ1-5; possible D gene TRBD1, 5 bases. The ends were cut back, 7 bases at V and 7 bases at J, with 11 bases in the middle. The CDR3 is made up of 12 amino acids. Germline-derived CDR1 and CDR2 are MDHEN and SYDVKM. The DNA for the CDR3 is TGTGCCAGCAAAATCGGGGGACAGCCCCAGCATTTT. Amino acids: CASKIGGQPQHF.

This clonotype has just a few counts. The V gene is TRBV27, the J gene TRBJ1-4; maybe TRBD1 (5 bases). The V end lost 6 bases, the J end lost 3 bases, and 11 bases lay between the germline ends. The V gene's germline CDR1 is MNHEY and CDR2 SMNVEV (reference sequence). CDR3 length: 14 residues. The DNA of the CDR3 is TGTGCCAGCAGGCATCCGGGACCTAATGAAAAACTGTTTTTT. Translated: CASRHPGPNEKLFF.

The V and J genes are TRBV24-1 and TRBJ2-7; D may be TRBD2 (6 bases). Trimming removed 3 bases from V and 2 bases from J, with 13 bases in between. Germline assignment: CDR1 KGHDR and CDR2 SFDVKD. The CDR3 has 15 residues. CDR3 DNA: TGTGCCACCAGTGATCCCCGGGAGTCAACCTACGAGCAGTACTTC. Protein: CATSDPRESTYEQYF.

There are a few counts of this clonotype. V usage is TRBV30 and J usage is TRBJ2-3; D unclear. The V end was cut by 6 bases, the J end by 2 bases, with 15 bases between. The CDR3 has 14 residues. Germline lookup yields CDR1 GTSNPN and CDR2 SVGIG (reference sequence). The CDR3 sequence: CACYSARSTDTQYF. The CDR3, as DNA: TGTGCCTGTTACTCGGCCCGTTCCACAGATACGCAGTATTTT.

This clonotype was seen at least ten times. The V gene is TRBV18, the J gene TRBJ1-1, with no clear D. Looked up from germline, CDR1 is KGHSH and CDR2 is LQKENI. V gave up 3 bases and J gave up 5 bases, with 13 bases separating them. The CDR3 consists of 14 residues. The CDR3 loop reads CASSPVGYGTEAFF. As DNA, the CDR3 is TGTGCCAGCTCACCGGTAGGATACGGGACTGAAGCTTTCTTT.

J is TRBJ2-2 and V is TRBV2; D ambiguous. V was clipped by 5 bases and J by 4 bases, with 11 bases between them. The germline CDR1 and CDR2 sequences are SNHLY and FYNNEI. CDR3 length: 14 amino acids. CDR3 nucleotide sequence: TGTGCCAGCAGTTATGAGTCAACCACCGGGGAGCTGTTTTTT. Its protein is CASSYESTTGELFF.

The chain employs TRBV18 and TRBJ2-3; TRBD1 matches at 7 bases. The trim removed 5 bases at V and 3 bases at J, leaving 11 bases unmatched. The CDR3 consists of 16 residues. Germline V gene data show CDR1 as KGHSH and CDR2 as LQKENI. The DNA of the CDR3 is TGTGCCAGCTCAGACCCTGACAGGGTGGGGACAGATACGCAGTATTTT. Amino acids: CASSDPDRVGTDTQYF.

This clonotype appeared many times. The J gene is TRBJ2-1, the V gene TRBV28; 14 bases agree with TRBD2. Germline V gene lookup returns CDR1 MDHEN and CDR2 SYDVKM. V shed 3 bases and J 9 bases; nucleotides not matched to a gene: 1. CDR3 length equals 14 residues. The CDR3 DNA reads as TGTGCCAGCAGTTTGGGACTAGCGGGAGTTGAGCAGTTCTTC. The encoded protein is CASSLGLAGVEQFF.

This clonotype was found a few times. The chain employs TRBV20-1 and TRBJ1-2; tentative D call: TRBD1 (5 bases). Trimming stripped 6 bases from V and 4 bases from J, with 12 bases between. CDR1 and CDR2 from the germline V gene are DFQATT and SNEGSKA (reference sequence). CDR3 length equals 12 residues. The CDR3 loop is CSAPREGYGYTF. CDR3 DNA: TGCAGTGCGCCCAGGGAGGGCTATGGCTACACCTTC.

This clonotype was observed a few times. The rearrangement joins TRBV10-3 to TRBJ2-5, with TRBD2 as a possible D gene (6 bases). Trimming took 4 bases from V and 4 from J, leaving 16 bases between them. The length of the CDR3 is 15 residues. Germline-derived CDR1 and CDR2 are ENHRY and SYGVKD. CDR3 sequence: CAISGGGALPETQYF. DNA for the CDR3: TGTGCCATCAGTGGAGGCGGGGCCCTCCCAGAGACCCAGTACTTC.

This clonotype came up a few times. The chain links TRBV4-1 to TRBJ1-2; D gene uncertain. V gave up 6 bases and J gave up 0 bases, with 8 bases separating them. Germline CDR1 reads MGHRA; CDR2 reads YSYEKL. There are 13 residues in the CDR3. The CDR3 protein is CASRQRANYGYTF. DNA for the CDR3: TGCGCCAGCAGGCAGAGAGCTAACTATGGCTACACCTTC.

This clonotype was seen a few times. The chain links TRBV18 to TRBJ2-3, with D possibly being TRBD1 or TRBD2 (5 bases each). The germline V gene encodes CDR1 KGHSH and CDR2 LQKENI. This CDR3 is 14 amino acids long. V lost 5 bases to trimming and J lost 4 bases, with 13 bases between them. The CDR3 reads CASSWDQTPDTQYF. The CDR3 nucleotides are TGTGCCAGCTCATGGGACCAAACCCCAGATACGCAGTATTTT.

The table lists this clonotype with a few counts. The J gene is TRBJ2-5, the V gene TRBV7-3, with TRBD2 identical over 9 bases. CDR1 is SGHTA, CDR2 FQGTGA, per germline. V was pared by 3 bases and J by 5 bases, with 13 bases of the junction left unmatched. This CDR3 is 17 amino acids long. Here the CDR3 DNA reads TGTGCCAGCAGCTTCGGGGGTGGCGGGAGGGCCGGGGAGACCCAGTACTTC. The encoded protein is CASSFGGGGRAGETQYF.

The chain couples TRBV4-3 to TRBJ2-7; TRBD1 agrees at 7 bases. J gave up 2 bases and V 1 base, and 2 bases lay outside the gene matches. CDR3 length: 14 residues. Germline V lookup: CDR1 LGHNA, CDR2 YSLEER. CDR3 sequence reads: CASSQGDSTYEQYF. As DNA, the CDR3 is TGCGCCAGCAGCCAAGGGGACAGTACCTACGAGCAGTACTTC.

This clonotype was seen a handful of times. A much bigger clone sits one base away, suggesting this may be a read error. The genes are TRBV11-2 and TRBJ2-1, with D possibly matching TRBD2 (5 bases). Germline CDR1 reads SGHAT; CDR2 reads FQNNGV. This CDR3 contains 13 residues. The chain's CDR3 is CASSLVNGIGQSF. CDR3 nucleotides: TGTGCCAGCAGCTTAGTTAACGGGATTGGGCAGTCCTTC.

The rearrangement joins TRBV27 to TRBJ1-5, with D possibly matching TRBD1 (5 bases). This CDR3 comprises 16 residues. The V end was cut by 6 bases, the J end by 0 bases, with 15 bases between. The germline V gene encodes CDR1 MNHEY and CDR2 SMNVEV (reference sequence). CDR3 sequence (DNA): TGTGCCAGCAGGAGGGGCCTTCCTAATAGCAATCAGCCCCAGCATTTT. Residues: CASRRGLPNSNQPQHF.

This clonotype has more than one count but fewer than ten. CDR3 protein: CATRDGTGIISGNTIYF. CDR3 DNA: TGTGCCACCAGAGATGGGACAGGGATCATCTCTGGAAACACCATATATTTT. V and J are TRBV7-9 and TRBJ1-3; 9 bases agree with TRBD1. CDR1 is SEHNR and CDR2 is FQNEAQ in the germline V gene (reference sequence). With V trimmed by 10 bases and J by 0 bases, 13 bases remained unmatched. This CDR3 comprises 17 residues.

This clonotype was picked up many times. The V and J genes are TRBV28 and TRBJ2-5, with 9 bases that match TRBD2. The V gene's germline CDR1 is MDHEN and CDR2 SYDVKM. J lost 1 base, V lost 1 base, and 4 bases had no gene match. The length of the CDR3 is 16 residues. CDR3 coding DNA: TGTGCCAGCAGTTTATTGCTAGCGGGGACCCAAGAGACCCAGTACTTC. As protein: CASSLLLAGTQETQYF.

The chain couples TRBV28 to TRBJ1-5, with D possibly matching TRBD1 (6 bases). Germline V gene sequence: CDR1 MDHEN, CDR2 SYDVKM. The CDR3 runs to 14 residues. The germline V and J ends were trimmed by 7 bases and 4 bases, with 14 bases remaining between them. The CDR3 nucleotides read TGTGCCAGCACCGTACAGGGTCTTAATCAGCCCCAGCATTTT. Translation: CASTVQGLNQPQHF.

This clonotype has a count of ten or more. The chain has TRBV3-1 and TRBJ2-1, with 9 bases fitting TRBD2. The V segment lost 1 base and the J segment 3 bases; nucleotides outside the gene matches: 4. CDR3 length equals 16 residues. Germline V CDR1 and CDR2: LGHDT, YNNKEL (reference sequence). CDR3 in DNA: TGTGCCAGCAGCCAAGTTCAGCGGGAGGACTACAATGAGCAGTTCTTC. This sequence encodes CASSQVQREDYNEQFF.

This clonotype was seen at least ten times. The chain combines TRBV28 with TRBJ1-5; 8 bases match TRBD1. V lost 3 bases, J lost 2 bases, and 6 bases stayed unmatched. Germline CDR1 is MDHEN and CDR2 is SYDVKM. The length of the CDR3 is 16 residues. The CDR3 bases are TGTGCCAGCAGTTTGGACAGGGTAGGAGGCAATCAGCCCCAGCATTTT. Translated: CASSLDRVGGNQPQHF.

With regard to this clonotype: A read error may produce the germline difference seen at one junction end. This chain links TRBV6-1 with TRBJ2-7, with 8 nucleotides matching TRBD1. CDR3 length equals 15 residues. In germline, CDR1 is MNHNS, CDR2 SASEGT. CDR3 residues: CASTRTGKGSYGQYF. As DNA, the CDR3 is TGTGCCAGCACCCGGACAGGGAAGGGGTCCTACGGGCAGTACTTC.

A few counts support this clonotype. This sequence joins TRBV29-1 and TRBJ2-7; 9 bases match TRBD2. Germline trimming cut 3 bases from V and 5 bases from J; bases unmatched to any gene: 8. From germline, CDR1 is SQVTM and CDR2 ANQGSEA. The CDR3 has 14 amino acids. CDR3 nucleotides: TGCAGCGTTGACTCCGCGGGAGGGGGGAACGAGCAGTACTTC. Amino acid sequence: CSVDSAGGGNEQYF.

The chain's CDR3 is CASRNSGRGIYEQYF. Here the CDR3 DNA reads TGTGCCAGCAGAAATAGCGGGAGGGGGATTTACGAGCAGTACTTC. The chain uses TRBV27 and TRBJ2-7; 11 positions agree with TRBD2. J was trimmed by 4 bases and V by 6 bases; bases with no gene match: 8. The CDR3 extends over 15 amino acids. Germline V lookup: CDR1 MNHEY, CDR2 SMNVEV (reference sequence).

The chain uses TRBV7-8 and TRBJ2-7; D is possibly TRBD1 or TRBD2 (5 bases each). The CDR3 contains 14 residues. Trimming pared 11 bases from V and 1 base from J, leaving 18 bases between. Germline V gives CDR1 SGHVS, CDR2 FQNEAQ. The CDR3 nucleotides read TGTGCCTCCAATCCGGGACCGTTTTCCTACGAGCAGTACTTC. Its translation: CASNPGPFSYEQYF. The variable domain in full, completed from reference TRBV7-8 and TRBJ2-7, reads GAGVSQSPRYKVAKRGQDVALRCDPISGHVSLFWYQQALGQGPEFLTYFQNEAQLDKSGLPSDRFFAERPEGSVSTLKIQRTQQEDSAVYLCASNPGPFSYEQYFGPGTRLTVT.

This clonotype has ten or more counts. This rearrangement joins TRBV28 to TRBJ1-2; 8 bases line up with TRBD1. The CDR3 sequence is 12 residues long. The V segment lost 8 bases and the J segment 4 bases; nucleotides outside the gene matches: 3. Germline CDR1 reads MDHEN; CDR2 reads SYDVKM. CDR3 coding DNA: TGTGCCAGCGGACAGGGTTTCTATGGCTACACCTTC. Translation gives CASGQGFYGYTF.